This T cell receptor (beta chain) was recovered during a study of CD8+ T cells in alopecia areata. About the study: Treated individuals took tofacitinib by mouth, 5 to 10 mg twice daily. Tofacitinib dosing lasted 6 to 18 months, which was then followed by 6 months off drug. The study's findings and limits: More clonal than normal scalp was lesional scalp, particularly alopecia totalis/universalis.

Regarding this clone: Its antigen is unknown. The sample holds other DNA sequences that translate to the same CDR3.

Extraction of RNA preceded its reverse transcription into cDNA, which served as the sequencing template. Generated by immunoSEQ multiplex PCR, the TCRdb table keeps only in-frame clones and is missing some. The sample holds about 150,000 clones, around 55% seen once. With V trimmed by 0 bases and J by 5 bases, 6 bases remained unmatched. CDR1 is MGHRA and CDR2 is YSYEKL in the germline V gene. The CDR3 totals 15 residues. The clonotype originates from a human donor with alopecia areata. This chain uses TRBV4-1 with TRBJ1-2; 7 bases are shared with TRBD1. Source: CD8+ T cells sorted from blood, taken at week 0. This chain's CDR3 is CASSQDPGTAYGYTF. CDR3 coding DNA: TGCGCCAGCAGCCAAGATCCAGGGACAGCGTATGGCTACACCTTC.